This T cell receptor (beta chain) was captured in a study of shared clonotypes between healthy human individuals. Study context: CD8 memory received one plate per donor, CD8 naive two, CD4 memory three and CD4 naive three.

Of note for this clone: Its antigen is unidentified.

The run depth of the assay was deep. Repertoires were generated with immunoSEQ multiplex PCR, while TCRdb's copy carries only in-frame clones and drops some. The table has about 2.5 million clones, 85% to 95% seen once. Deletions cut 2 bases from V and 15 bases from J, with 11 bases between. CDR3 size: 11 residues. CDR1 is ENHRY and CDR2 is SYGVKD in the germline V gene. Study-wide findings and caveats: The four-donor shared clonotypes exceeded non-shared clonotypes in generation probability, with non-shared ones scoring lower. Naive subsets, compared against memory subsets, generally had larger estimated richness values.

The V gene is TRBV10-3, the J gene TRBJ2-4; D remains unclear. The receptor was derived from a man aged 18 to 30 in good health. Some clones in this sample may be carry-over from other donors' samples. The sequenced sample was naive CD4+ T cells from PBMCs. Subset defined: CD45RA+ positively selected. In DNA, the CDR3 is TGTGCCATCAGTGAGGCTGGGCCCCGGTACTTC. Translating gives CAISEAGPRYF.